This is a list of T cell receptor beta chains from one sample in a study of blood T cell repertoires in COVID-19. The repertoire was sequenced with immunoSEQ multiplex PCR; TCRdb's copy has only in-frame clones and lacks some. The sample carries under 250,000 clones, 70% to 85% recorded once. The specimen was peripheral blood. The receptors stem from a man aged 50 to 59 with active or convalescent COVID-19. The CDR3 runs from the conserved cysteine through the conserved F or W. The D gene is left open where the match is weak. Clone size, where shown, is once, few, many, or a class for clones that have expanded.

J | V | size | D | CDR3 | DNA
TRBJ2-7 | TRBV27 | - | - | CASSLSTSFNEQYF | TGTGCCAGCAGTTTAAGTACTAGCTTTAACGAGCAGTACTTC
TRBJ2-5 | TRBV7-2 | - | - | CASSLLGAETQYF | TGTGCCAGCAGCTTACTGGGGGCGGAGACCCAGTACTTC
TRBJ1-2 | TRBV28 | - | TRBD1 | CASSLWTGGLANYGYTF | TGTGCCAGCAGTCTGTGGACAGGGGGGTTAGCTAACTATGGCTACACCTTC
TRBJ2-3 | TRBV7-2 | - | - | CASSPPRTVLTDTQYF | TGTGCCAGCAGCCCCCCCCGGACAGTACTCACAGATACGCAGTATTTT
TRBJ1-2 | TRBV7-3 | few | - | CASSLQGGSYGYTF | TGTGCCAGCAGCTTACAGGGAGGTAGCTATGGCTACACCTTC
TRBJ1-2 | TRBV13 | - | - | CASSSTGRGPYGYTF | TGTGCCAGCAGCTCCACAGGGAGAGGGCCCTATGGCTACACCTTC
TRBJ1-1 | TRBV5-4 | once | TRBD1 | CASSFDRGVTEAFF | TGTGCCAGCAGCTTTGACAGGGGGGTCACTGAAGCTTTCTTT
TRBJ1-2 | TRBV7-9 | - | - | CASSSTLDMGYTF | TGTGCCAGCAGCTCCACACTGGACATGGGCTACACCTTC
TRBJ2-6 | TRBV2 | - | - | CARGFSGANVLTF | TGTGCAAGGGGGTTCTCTGGGGCCAACGTCCTGACTTTC
TRBJ2-2 | TRBV21-1 | - | - | CASSKYRLANTGELFF | TGTGCCAGCAGCAAATATAGACTAGCAAACACCGGGGAGCTGTTTTTT
TRBJ2-3 | TRBV27 | - | - | CASSLGEGTDTQYF | TGTGCCAGCTCCCTCGGGGAAGGCACAGATACGCAGTATTTT
TRBJ1-5 | TRBV7-9 | - | - | CASSPLGGQHQPQHF | TGTGCCAGCAGCCCGCTGGGCGGGCAGCATCAGCCCCAGCATTTT
TRBJ1-2 | TRBV27 | - | - | CASSLFTPSGPYGYTF | TGTGCCAGCAGTTTATTTACCCCGAGTGGGCCCTATGGCTACACCTTC
TRBJ1-5 | TRBV28 | - | - | CASSSGGDSNQPQHF | TGTGCCAGCAGTAGCGGAGGGGATAGCAATCAGCCCCAGCATTTT
TRBJ2-7 | TRBV5-1 | - | TRBD2 | CASSSRTSVPYEQYF | TGCGCCAGCAGCTCCCGGACTAGCGTCCCCTACGAGCAGTACTTC
TRBJ1-5 | TRBV6-5 | - | - | CASSPSPGNQPQHF | TGTGCCAGCAGTCCCTCCCCAGGGAATCAGCCCCAGCATTTT
TRBJ2-7 | TRBV3-1/TRBV3-2 | - | TRBD2 | CASSQAGSGRAAGEYF | TGTGCCAGCAGCCAAGCGGGGAGCGGGAGGGCCGCTGGTGAGTACTTC
TRBJ2-2 | TRBV5-1 | once | - | CASSAGQQHTGELFF | TGCGCCAGCAGCGCGGGACAGCAACACACCGGGGAGCTGTTTTTT
TRBJ2-3 | TRBV5-1 | - | - | CASSSEGADTQYF | TGCGCCAGCAGCTCAGAGGGTGCAGATACGCAGTATTTT
TRBJ1-4 | TRBV11-2 | once | TRBD1 | CASSPGTGGDEKLFF | TGTGCCAGCAGCCCCGGGACAGGGGGGGATGAAAAACTGTTTTTT
TRBJ1-1 | TRBV28 | once | - | CASSSWGTVPEAFF | TGTGCCAGCAGTTCCTGGGGCACGGTCCCTGAAGCTTTCTTT
TRBJ1-6 | TRBV30 | - | - | CAWSLNSPLHF | TGTGCCTGGAGTCTGAATTCACCCCTCCACTTT
TRBJ1-5 | TRBV7-9 | - | - | CASSKQGEQPQHF | TGTGCCAGCAGTAAACAGGGTGAGCAGCCCCAGCATTTT
TRBJ1-2 | TRBV19 | - | TRBD1 | CASSIAGQESLYGYTF | TGTGCCAGTAGTATAGCCGGACAGGAGTCTCTCTATGGCTACACCTTC
TRBJ2-5 | TRBV14 | - | - | CASSRPGALVETQYF | TGTGCCAGCAGCCGACCGGGAGCTCTAGTAGAGACCCAGTACTTC
TRBJ2-2 | TRBV10-3 | once | - | CATSSTGSGPNTGELFF | TGTGCCACGAGTTCTACAGGGTCCGGACCGAACACCGGGGAGCTGTTTTTT
TRBJ1-3 | TRBV6-5 | - | - | CASIKGIWGDTIYF | TGTGCCAGCATAAAGGGAATCTGGGGGGACACCATATATTTT